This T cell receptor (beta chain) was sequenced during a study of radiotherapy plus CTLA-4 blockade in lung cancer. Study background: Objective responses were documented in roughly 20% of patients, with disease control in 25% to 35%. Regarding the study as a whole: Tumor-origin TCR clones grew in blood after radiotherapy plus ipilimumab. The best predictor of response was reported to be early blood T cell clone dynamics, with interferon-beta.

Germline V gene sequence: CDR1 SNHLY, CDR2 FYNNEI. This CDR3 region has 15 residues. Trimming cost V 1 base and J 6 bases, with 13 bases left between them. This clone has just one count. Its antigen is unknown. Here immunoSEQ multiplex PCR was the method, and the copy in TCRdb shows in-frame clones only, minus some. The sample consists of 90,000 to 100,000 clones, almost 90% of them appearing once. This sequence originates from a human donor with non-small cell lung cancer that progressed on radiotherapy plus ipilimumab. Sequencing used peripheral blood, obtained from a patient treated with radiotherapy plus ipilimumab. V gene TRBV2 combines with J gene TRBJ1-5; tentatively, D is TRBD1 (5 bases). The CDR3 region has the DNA TGTGCCAGCAGTGAAGAGGGCATTACAGGTCAGCCCCAGCATTTT. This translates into CASSEEGITGQPQHF.